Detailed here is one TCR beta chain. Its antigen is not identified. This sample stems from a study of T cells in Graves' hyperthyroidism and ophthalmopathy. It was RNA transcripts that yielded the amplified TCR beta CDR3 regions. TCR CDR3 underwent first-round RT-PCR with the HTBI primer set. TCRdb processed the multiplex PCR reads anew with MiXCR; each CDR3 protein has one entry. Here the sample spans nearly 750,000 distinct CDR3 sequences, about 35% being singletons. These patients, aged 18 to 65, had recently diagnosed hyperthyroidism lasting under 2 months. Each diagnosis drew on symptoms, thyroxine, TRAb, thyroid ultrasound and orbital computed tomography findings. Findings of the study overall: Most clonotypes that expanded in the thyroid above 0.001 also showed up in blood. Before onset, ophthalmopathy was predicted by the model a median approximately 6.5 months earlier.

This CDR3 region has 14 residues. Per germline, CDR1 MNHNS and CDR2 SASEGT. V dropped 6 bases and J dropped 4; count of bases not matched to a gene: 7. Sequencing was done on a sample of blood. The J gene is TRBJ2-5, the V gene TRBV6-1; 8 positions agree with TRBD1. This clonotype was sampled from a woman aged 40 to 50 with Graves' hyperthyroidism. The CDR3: CASRYNRGSETQYF. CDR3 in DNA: TGTGCCAGCAGATATAACAGGGGGTCAGAGACCCAGTACTTC.